Following are 15 T cell receptor beta chains from one sample sequenced in a study of Ad26.COV2.S vaccination and SARS-CoV-2 variants. The data were produced by immunoSEQ multiplex PCR, yet TCRdb's version contains in-frame clones alone and is incomplete. The sample yields 360,000 or so clones, more than 75% seen once. Treatment noted: roughly 20 received Ad26.COV2.S at low or high dose, single or two shots; about five received placebo; per-sample allocation not given. Collection of the samples took place on day 63 after the first injection of vaccine or placebo. The sample here was peripheral blood, taken in a trial of Ad26.COV2.S vaccine versus placebo. The origin of the receptors is a person between 18 and 59 years old who received the Ad26.COV2.S COVID-19 vaccine or a placebo.

Concerning this clone: Other DNA sequences from this sample encode an identical CDR3 as well. The chain recombines TRBV4-3 with TRBJ2-5, with D possibly being TRBD2 (6 bases). CDR1 and CDR2 (germline): LGHNA, YSLEER. The V end was cut by 0 bases, the J end by 4 bases, with 9 bases between. This CDR3 is 14 amino acids long. The CDR3 here is CASSQDRGRETQYF. CDR3 in DNA: TGCGCCAGCAGCCAAGATCGGGGGAGAGAGACCCAGTACTTC.

This clone was counted only a few times. The chain is built from TRBV11-3 and TRBJ2-5; D is possibly TRBD1 (5 bases). Per germline, CDR1 SGHNT and CDR2 YENEEA. V was clipped by 1 base and J by 5 bases, with 17 bases between them. CDR3 length equals 16 residues. The CDR3 nucleotides read TGTGCCAGCAGCTTAGGAGTTGGCGACAAGGGGGAGACCCAGTACTTC. Translating gives CASSLGVGDKGETQYF. Complete variable domain (other parts from reference TRBV11-3 and TRBJ2-5): EAGVVQSPRYKIIEKKQPVAFWCNPISGHNTLYWYLQNLGQGPELLIRYENEEAVDDSQLPKDRFSAERLKGVDSTLKIQPAELGDSAVYLCASSLGVGDKGETQYFGPGTRLLVL.

CDR3 amino acids: CASSLLGQQTNEKLFF. The CDR3 DNA reads TGTGCCAGCAGTTTGTTGGGGCAGCAAACTAATGAAAAACTGTTTTTT. This rearrangement joins TRBV27 to TRBJ1-4, with a possible D match to TRBD1 (5 bases). The CDR3 is 16 amino acids. The ends were cut back, 3 bases at V and 1 base at J, with 12 bases in the middle. The germline CDR1 and CDR2 sequences are MNHEY and SMNVEV (reference sequence).

This rearrangement joins TRBV6-5 to TRBJ1-1; D might be TRBD1 (6 bases). Between the trimmed V and J ends, which lost 2 bases and 1 base, there was a span of 8 bases. Looked up from germline, CDR1 is MNHEY and CDR2 is SVGAGI. There are 14 residues in the CDR3. In DNA form, the CDR3 reads TGTGCCAGCAGTTACCAGGGGACGAACACTGAAGCTTTCTTT. Protein: CASSYQGTNTEAFF.

V and J are TRBV4-1 and TRBJ2-2; 15 bases match TRBD2. Germline lookup yields CDR1 MGHRA and CDR2 YSYEKL. Trimming at V came to 4 bases and at J to 1 base, leaving 7 bases not matched to a gene. This CDR3 spans 19 amino acids. The chain's CDR3 is CASSPSRTSGGVNTGELFF. CDR3 in DNA: TGCGCCAGCAGCCCATCACGGACTAGCGGGGGGGTGAACACCGGGGAGCTGTTTTTT.

This chain joins TRBV12-2 and TRBJ1-5. TRBV12-2 counts as a pseudogene. CDR3 length: 12 amino acids. The CDR3 DNA reads as TGTGCAGATGGGGAGTTTAATCAGCCCCAGCATTTT. Translation gives CADGEFNQPQHF.

The chain combines TRBV15 with TRBJ2-7, with 11 positions matching TRBD2. CDR3 length: 14 amino acids. Per the germline V gene, CDR1 is LNHNV and CDR2 is YYDKDF (reference sequence). Losses at the gene ends were 4 bases for V and 2 bases for J; bases not matched to a gene: 1. The CDR3 coding sequence is TGTGCCACCAGCACTAGCGGGAGGCCCTACGAGCAGTACTTC. Protein sequence: CATSTSGRPYEQYF.

The chain combines TRBV27 with TRBJ1-1; TRBD1 might be the D (6 bases). V was clipped by 5 bases and J by 1 base, with 14 bases between them. This CDR3 is built from 15 residues. Germline values: CDR1 MNHEY, CDR2 SMNVEV (reference sequence). The CDR3 protein is CASSMDRGWNTEAFF. CDR3 nucleotides: TGTGCCAGCAGTATGGACAGAGGGTGGAACACTGAAGCTTTCTTT.

The chain joins TRBV29-1 to TRBJ1-3; D possibly corresponds to TRBD1 (5 bases). Between the trimmed V and J ends, which lost 7 bases and 0 bases, there was a span of 10 bases. Germline V gene lookup returns CDR1 SQVTM and CDR2 ANQGSEA. CDR3 length: 13 amino acids. CDR3 in amino acids: CSAPGTSGNTIYF. The CDR3 bases are TGCAGCGCCCCAGGGACCTCTGGAAACACCATATATTTT.

CDR3 sequence: CASSGYKGNTEAFF. The CDR3 coding sequence is TGTGCCAGCAGCGGGTACAAGGGGAACACTGAAGCTTTCTTT. The genes are TRBV5-4 and TRBJ1-1; D gene uncertain. The CDR3 sequence is 14 residues long. V was cut by 4 bases and J by 1 base, with 11 bases left in between. Germline V CDR1 and CDR2: SGHNT, YYREEE (reference sequence).

The V gene is TRBV6-5, the J gene TRBJ2-5, with D perhaps TRBD2 (6 bases). The CDR3 is made up of 16 amino acids. Per the germline V gene, CDR1 is MNHEY and CDR2 is SVGAGI. V was trimmed by 0 bases and J by 2 bases, leaving 13 bases between them. CDR3 sequence: CASSYSGVAVQETQYF. In nucleotides, the CDR3 is TGTGCCAGCAGTTACTCTGGGGTAGCGGTGCAAGAGACCCAGTACTTC.

The rearrangement uses TRBV24-1 and TRBJ1-1; the D is unclear. CDR3 length equals 13 residues. The germline V gene encodes CDR1 KGHDR and CDR2 SFDVKD. The germline V and J ends were trimmed by 3 bases and 4 bases, with 8 bases remaining between them. The DNA for the CDR3 is TGTGCCACCAGTGATCGGACCAGCACTGAAGCTTTCTTT. Translation gives CATSDRTSTEAFF.

The chain links TRBV6-5 to TRBJ1-3, with D possibly TRBD1 on 5 matching bases. This CDR3 contains 14 residues. The germline V gene has CDR1 MNHEY and CDR2 SVGAGI. V dropped 6 bases and J dropped 4 bases, with 13 bases sitting between them. This chain's CDR3 is CASSRETAGNTIYF. CDR3 sequence (DNA): TGTGCCAGCAGCAGGGAAACGGCCGGAAACACCATATATTTT.

The chain combines TRBV10-3 with TRBJ2-1, with a tentative D call TRBD2 (6 bases). Looked up from germline, CDR1 is ENHRY and CDR2 is SYGVKD. Trimming pared 3 bases from V and 0 bases from J, leaving 9 bases between. The length of the CDR3 is 15 residues. The CDR3 bases are TGTGCCATCAGTGATATGCGGGACTCCTACAATGAGCAGTTCTTC. Translated, it gives CAISDMRDSYNEQFF.

This chain uses TRBV5-1 with TRBJ1-1, with 10 bases aligning to TRBD1. Germline V CDR1 and CDR2: SGHRS, YFSETQ. The CDR3 totals 14 residues. Trimming at V came to 2 bases and at J to 5 bases, leaving 3 bases not matched to a gene. The CDR3, as DNA: TGCGCCAGCAGCTTTAGACAGGGGGCTACTGAAGCTTTCTTT. Amino acid sequence: CASSFRQGATEAFF.